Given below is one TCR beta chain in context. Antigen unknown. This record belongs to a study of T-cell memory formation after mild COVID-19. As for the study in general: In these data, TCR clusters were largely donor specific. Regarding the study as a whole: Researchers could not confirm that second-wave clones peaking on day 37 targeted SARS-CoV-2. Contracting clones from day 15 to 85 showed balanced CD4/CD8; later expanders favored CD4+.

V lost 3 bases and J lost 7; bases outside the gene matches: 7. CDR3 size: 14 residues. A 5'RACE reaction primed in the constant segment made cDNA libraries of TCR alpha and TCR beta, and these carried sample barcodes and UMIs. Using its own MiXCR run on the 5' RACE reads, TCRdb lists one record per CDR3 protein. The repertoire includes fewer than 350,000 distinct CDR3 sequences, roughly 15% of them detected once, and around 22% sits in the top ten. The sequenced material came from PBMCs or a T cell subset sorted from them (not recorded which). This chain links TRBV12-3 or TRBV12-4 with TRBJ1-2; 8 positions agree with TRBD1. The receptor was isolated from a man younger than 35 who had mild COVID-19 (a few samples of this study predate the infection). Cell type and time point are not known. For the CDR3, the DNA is TGTGCCAGCAGTTTCGGGACAGGTTTTGGTGGCTACACCTTC. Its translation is CASSFGTGFGGYTF.